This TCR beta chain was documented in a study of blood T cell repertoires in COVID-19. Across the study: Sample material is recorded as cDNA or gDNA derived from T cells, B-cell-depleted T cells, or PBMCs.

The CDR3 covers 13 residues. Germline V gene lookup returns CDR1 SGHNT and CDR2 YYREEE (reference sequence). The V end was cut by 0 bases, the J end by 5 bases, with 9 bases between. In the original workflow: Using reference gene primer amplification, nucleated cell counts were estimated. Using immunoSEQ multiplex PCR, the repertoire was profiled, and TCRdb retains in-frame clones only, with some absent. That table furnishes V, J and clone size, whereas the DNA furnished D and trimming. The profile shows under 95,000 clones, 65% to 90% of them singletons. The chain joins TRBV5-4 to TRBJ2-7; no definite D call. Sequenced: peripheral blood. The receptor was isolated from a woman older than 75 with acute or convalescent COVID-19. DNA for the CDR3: TGTGCCAGCAGCTTGGACTCCTTCAACGAGCAGTACTTC. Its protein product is CASSLDSFNEQYF. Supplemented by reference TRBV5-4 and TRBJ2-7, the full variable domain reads ETGVTQSPTHLIKTRGQQVTLRCSSQSGHNTVSWYQQALGQGPQFIFQYYREEENGRGNFPPRFSGLQFPNYSSELNVNALELDDSALYLCASSLDSFNEQYFGPGTRLTVT.